Listed below are T cell receptor beta chains from one sample, sequenced in a study of T cell responses to AZD1222 COVID-19 vaccine. Method: immunoSEQ multiplex PCR; TCRdb's copy keeps in-frame clones and lacks some. The sample consists of 150,000 or so clones, about nine tenths of them appearing once. The sample was peripheral blood, taken 28 days after the second AZD1222 dose. These receptors were collected from an adult who received the AZD1222 COVID-19 vaccine. The CDR3 runs from the conserved cysteine through the conserved F or W. D genes are given only for firm matches. Clone size appears in some rows only: once, few, many, or a class for an expanded clone.

J gene: TRBJ1-6; D gene: TRBD1; clone size: -; V gene: TRBV27; CDR3 DNA: TGTGCCAGCAGTCGCGGGACAGGGAGATCACCCCTCCACTTT; CDR3 protein: CASSRGTGRSPLHF
J gene: TRBJ2-2; D gene: -; clone size: -; V gene: TRBV6-6; CDR3 DNA: TGTGCCAGCAGTTCTTCCGGGACGAGGGACACCGGGGAGCTGTTTTTT; CDR3 protein: CASSSSGTRDTGELFF
J gene: TRBJ2-7; D gene: -; clone size: -; V gene: TRBV5-4; CDR3 DNA: TGTGCCAGCAGTTCGGCGGGGCAGACCTACGAGCAGTACTTC; CDR3 protein: CASSSAGQTYEQYF
J gene: TRBJ1-2; D gene: -; clone size: -; V gene: TRBV5-8; CDR3 DNA: TGTGCCAGCAGCTTCGATGGTAACTATGGCTACACCTTC; CDR3 protein: CASSFDGNYGYTF
J gene: TRBJ2-1; D gene: -; clone size: -; V gene: TRBV5-6; CDR3 DNA: TGTGCCAGCAGCTTGGCCAGGCTAGCGTCCGCCCCCAACAATGAGCAGTTCTTC; CDR3 protein: CASSLARLASAPNNEQFF
J gene: TRBJ2-1; D gene: TRBD1; clone size: -; V gene: TRBV6-1; CDR3 DNA: TGTGCCAGCAGTGATAATCCGGGACAGGGTTACAATGAGCAGTTCTTC; CDR3 protein: CASSDNPGQGYNEQFF
J gene: TRBJ2-1; D gene: -; clone size: -; V gene: TRBV5-1; CDR3 DNA: TGCGCCAGCAGCGTGGGGAATGAGCAGTTCTTC; CDR3 protein: CASSVGNEQFF
J gene: TRBJ2-1; D gene: TRBD1; clone size: -; V gene: TRBV25-1; CDR3 DNA: TGTGCAGCCGGGACAGGGACCAACAATGAGCAGTTCTTC; CDR3 protein: CAAGTGTNNEQFF
J gene: TRBJ2-7; D gene: TRBD1; clone size: -; V gene: TRBV5-4; CDR3 DNA: TGTGCCAGCAGCTTATTCCAGGGGGCCTACGAGCAGTACTTC; CDR3 protein: CASSLFQGAYEQYF
J gene: TRBJ1-1; D gene: -; clone size: -; V gene: TRBV6-2/TRBV6-3; CDR3 DNA: TGTGCCAGCAGTTACCCCGTTCTGATTGAAGCTTTCTTT; CDR3 protein: CASSYPVLIEAFF
J gene: TRBJ2-3; D gene: -; clone size: -; V gene: TRBV2; CDR3 DNA: TGTGCCAGCAGTGCCGGGACCACAGATACGCAGTATTTT; CDR3 protein: CASSAGTTDTQYF
J gene: TRBJ2-7; D gene: -; clone size: -; V gene: TRBV6-5; CDR3 DNA: TGTGCCAGCAGTTACGCGCACGAGCAGTACTTC; CDR3 protein: CASSYAHEQYF
J gene: TRBJ1-4; D gene: TRBD1; clone size: -; V gene: TRBV27; CDR3 DNA: TGTGCCAGCAGTTTCAGGGGGGAGGGGACTAATGAAAAACTGTTTTTT; CDR3 protein: CASSFRGEGTNEKLFF
J gene: TRBJ2-1; D gene: TRBD2; clone size: -; V gene: TRBV9; CDR3 DNA: TGTGCCAGCAGCTGGGGGGGAGAGTCCTACAATGAGCAGTTCTTC; CDR3 protein: CASSWGGESYNEQFF
J gene: TRBJ2-7; D gene: -; clone size: -; V gene: TRBV5-6; CDR3 DNA: TGTGCCAGCAGCTTGGCTTTGGGGGAGCAGTACTTC; CDR3 protein: CASSLALGEQYF
J gene: TRBJ1-5; D gene: TRBD1; clone size: -; V gene: TRBV3-1/TRBV3-2; CDR3 DNA: TGTGCCAGCAGCCAAGAGGGGGACAGGCAAATCAATCAGCCCCAGCATTTT; CDR3 protein: CASSQEGDRQINQPQHF
J gene: TRBJ1-3; D gene: -; clone size: few; V gene: TRBV19; CDR3 DNA: TGTGCCAGTAGTACCCGGGACATGAGAAACACCATATATTTT; CDR3 protein: CASSTRDMRNTIYF
J gene: TRBJ2-7; D gene: TRBD2; clone size: -; V gene: TRBV6-6; CDR3 DNA: TGTGCCAGCAGATTGGGGGCGGGGGGACCACATTACGAGCAGTACTTC; CDR3 protein: CASRLGAGGPHYEQYF
J gene: TRBJ2-5; D gene: -; clone size: -; V gene: TRBV19; CDR3 DNA: TGTGCCAGTAGTATGGGGGAAGGCCAAGAGACCCAGTACTTC; CDR3 protein: CASSMGEGQETQYF
J gene: TRBJ1-2; D gene: TRBD1; clone size: -; V gene: TRBV7-8; CDR3 DNA: TGTGCCAGCAGCTCCCAGACAGGGGGTTATGGCTACACCTTC; CDR3 protein: CASSSQTGGYGYTF
J gene: TRBJ2-7; D gene: -; clone size: -; V gene: TRBV20-1; CDR3 DNA: TGCAGCGTACGGGTAAACTACGAGCAGTACTTC; CDR3 protein: CSVRVNYEQYF
J gene: TRBJ1-2; D gene: -; clone size: -; V gene: TRBV19; CDR3 DNA: TGTGCCAGTAGTATAGCGTCCAGGAACTATGGCTACACCTTC; CDR3 protein: CASSIASRNYGYTF
J gene: TRBJ2-1; D gene: TRBD2; clone size: few; V gene: TRBV7-2; CDR3 DNA: TGTGCCAGCAGCTTAGAAGGGACTAGCGGGAGATTTTATAATGAGCAGTTCTTC; CDR3 protein: CASSLEGTSGRFYNEQFF
J gene: TRBJ1-2; D gene: -; clone size: -; V gene: TRBV5-1; CDR3 DNA: TGCGCCAGCAGCTTATCTTTCCTTAACTATGGCTACACCTTC; CDR3 protein: CASSLSFLNYGYTF
J gene: TRBJ1-1; D gene: -; clone size: -; V gene: TRBV10-1; CDR3 DNA: TGCGCCAGCAGACAGGGTGTTCGGACTGAAGCTTTCTTT; CDR3 protein: CASRQGVRTEAFF
J gene: TRBJ2-2; D gene: -; clone size: -; V gene: TRBV15; CDR3 DNA: TGTGCCACCAGCAGAGCGGTGGGCGGGGAGCTGTTTTTT; CDR3 protein: CATSRAVGGELFF
J gene: TRBJ2-1; D gene: -; clone size: -; V gene: TRBV7-9; CDR3 DNA: TGTGCCAGCAGCTCATCTAGCGTGCATGAGCAGTTCTTC; CDR3 protein: CASSSSSVHEQFF
J gene: TRBJ2-7; D gene: -; clone size: -; V gene: TRBV18; CDR3 DNA: TGTGCCAGCTCACCACGGGGGATGATGGGCGAGCAGTACTTC; CDR3 protein: CASSPRGMMGEQYF
J gene: TRBJ1-1; D gene: TRBD1; clone size: -; V gene: TRBV19; CDR3 DNA: TGTGCCAGTACCCCGGGACAGGGGTGGAGCACTGAAGCTTTCTTT; CDR3 protein: CASTPGQGWSTEAFF
J gene: TRBJ1-3; D gene: -; clone size: -; V gene: TRBV28; CDR3 DNA: TGTGCCAGCAGTTCCTCCTCCAGGGTGGGAGGAAACACCATATATTTT; CDR3 protein: CASSSSSRVGGNTIYF
J gene: TRBJ1-1; D gene: -; clone size: -; V gene: TRBV9; CDR3 DNA: TGTGCCAGCAGCGTAGAAGGAAACACTGAAGCTTTCTTT; CDR3 protein: CASSVEGNTEAFF
J gene: TRBJ2-1; D gene: -; clone size: -; V gene: TRBV25-1; CDR3 DNA: TGTGCCAGCAGTCCTGGACACAGTGAGCAGTTCTTC; CDR3 protein: CASSPGHSEQFF
J gene: TRBJ2-2; D gene: -; clone size: -; V gene: TRBV28; CDR3 DNA: TGTGCCAGCAGTTTGGGGGTTAGGGGCGGGGAGCTGTTTTTT; CDR3 protein: CASSLGVRGGELFF
J gene: TRBJ2-7; D gene: TRBD1; clone size: once; V gene: TRBV13; CDR3 DNA: TGTGCCAGCAGCTTACAACCGGGACAGGGAGAGTACTCCTACGAGCAGTACTTC; CDR3 protein: CASSLQPGQGEYSYEQYF
J gene: TRBJ2-3; D gene: TRBD2; clone size: -; V gene: TRBV3-1/TRBV3-2; CDR3 DNA: TGTGCCAGCAGCCAAGAGAAGGGGCTAGCGGGAGTCCCAGATACGCAGTATTTT; CDR3 protein: CASSQEKGLAGVPDTQYF
J gene: TRBJ1-2; D gene: TRBD1; clone size: -; V gene: TRBV20-1; CDR3 DNA: TGCAGGGCTGGTCAGGGGGTCGGCTACACCTTC; CDR3 protein: CRAGQGVGYTF
J gene: TRBJ2-2; D gene: -; clone size: -; V gene: TRBV7-9; CDR3 DNA: TGTGCCAGCAGCTTTCCGGGAAGGGACACCGGGGAGCTGTTTTTT; CDR3 protein: CASSFPGRDTGELFF
J gene: TRBJ1-1; D gene: -; clone size: -; V gene: TRBV19; CDR3 DNA: TGTGCCAGTAGTACGAAAAGGAACACTGAAGCTTTCTTT; CDR3 protein: CASSTKRNTEAFF
J gene: TRBJ1-1; D gene: TRBD1; clone size: -; V gene: TRBV9; CDR3 DNA: TGTGCCAGCAGCGAGCCGGGACAGGGGAATGAAGCTTTCTTT; CDR3 protein: CASSEPGQGNEAFF
J gene: TRBJ1-3; D gene: -; clone size: -; V gene: TRBV7-9; CDR3 DNA: TGTGCCAGCAGCAAAAAAGGGGGGGCAGTCGCTGGAAACACCATATATTTT; CDR3 protein: CASSKKGGAVAGNTIYF
J gene: TRBJ2-2; D gene: -; clone size: -; V gene: TRBV11-3; CDR3 DNA: TGTGCCAGCAGCTTGGGCAGGGGCACCGGGGAGCTGTTTTTT; CDR3 protein: CASSLGRGTGELFF
J gene: TRBJ2-3; D gene: TRBD2; clone size: -; V gene: TRBV9; CDR3 DNA: TGTGCCAGCAGCGTTGGCGGGAGCCCAGATACGCAGTATTTT; CDR3 protein: CASSVGGSPDTQYF
J gene: TRBJ2-1; D gene: TRBD2; clone size: -; V gene: TRBV2; CDR3 DNA: TGTGCCAGCATAGGACTAGCGGGAGGCAATGAGCAGTTCTTC; CDR3 protein: CASIGLAGGNEQFF
J gene: TRBJ2-2; D gene: -; clone size: -; V gene: TRBV29-1; CDR3 DNA: TGCAGCGTTGCTGGGGGGACTAACACCGGGGAGCTGTTTTTT; CDR3 protein: CSVAGGTNTGELFF
J gene: TRBJ1-5; D gene: -; clone size: -; V gene: TRBV19; CDR3 DNA: TGTGCCAGTAGTATAACCGGACGGAAGAATCAGCCCCAGCATTTT; CDR3 protein: CASSITGRKNQPQHF
J gene: TRBJ1-2; D gene: TRBD1; clone size: -; V gene: TRBV10-3; CDR3 DNA: TGTGCCATCAGTGGTGGACAGGGTCGGAGCTATGGCTACACCTTC; CDR3 protein: CAISGGQGRSYGYTF
J gene: TRBJ2-5; D gene: -; clone size: -; V gene: TRBV6-5; CDR3 DNA: TGTGCCAGCAGTTACTCAAGGGCGGGCAAGACCCAGTACTTC; CDR3 protein: CASSYSRAGKTQYF
J gene: TRBJ2-7; D gene: -; clone size: -; V gene: TRBV29-1; CDR3 DNA: TGCAGCGTTGAAGATCGAGGGCCAACCTACGAGCAGTACTTC; CDR3 protein: CSVEDRGPTYEQYF
J gene: TRBJ2-5; D gene: -; clone size: -; V gene: TRBV5-4; CDR3 DNA: TGTGCCAGCAGCTTTCCGGCAGGGGAGGAGACCCAGTACTTC; CDR3 protein: CASSFPAGEETQYF
J gene: TRBJ1-5; D gene: -; clone size: -; V gene: TRBV20-1; CDR3 DNA: TGCAGTGCTAGTGGGGGGGAGGGTCAGCCCCAGCATTTT; CDR3 protein: CSASGGEGQPQHF